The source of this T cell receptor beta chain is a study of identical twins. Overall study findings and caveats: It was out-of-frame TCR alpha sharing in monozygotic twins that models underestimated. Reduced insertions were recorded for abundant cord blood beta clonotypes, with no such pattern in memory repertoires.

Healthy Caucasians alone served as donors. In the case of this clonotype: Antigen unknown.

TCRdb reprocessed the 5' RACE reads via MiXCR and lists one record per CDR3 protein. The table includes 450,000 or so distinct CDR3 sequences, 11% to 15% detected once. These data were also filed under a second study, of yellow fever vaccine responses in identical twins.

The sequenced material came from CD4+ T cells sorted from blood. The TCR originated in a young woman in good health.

The CDR3 region has the DNA TGCGCCAGCAGCCCTGGACTAGCGGGGTTACAAGAGACCCAGTACTTC. Its translation: CASSPGLAGLQETQYF. The chain employs TRBV5-1 and TRBJ2-5; 12 nucleotides align to TRBD2. V lost 4 bases, J lost 2 bases, and 6 bases stayed unmatched. CDR1 and CDR2 (germline): SGHRS, YFSETQ. This CDR3 spans 16 amino acids. The variable domain in full, completed from reference TRBV5-1 and TRBJ2-5, reads KAGVTQTPRYLIKTRGQQVTLSCSPISGHRSVSWYQQTPGQGLQFLFEYFSETQRNKGNFPGRFSGRQFSNSRSEMNVSTLELGDSALYLCASSPGLAGLQETQYFGPGTRLLVL.